These T cell receptor beta chains were read from a single sample in a study of molecular identifiers for immune sequencing clone quantification. TCRdb analysed the PCR reads with MiXCR anew, one entry per CDR3 protein. This sample has about 640,000 distinct CDR3 sequences, with around 20% found just once. Sequencing was done on a sample of naive CD8+ T cells from blood, with Jurkat cell RNA spiked in. The receptors derive from a human donor in good health. Some libraries in this study had Jurkat cell RNA spiked in. CDR3s include the opening cysteine and the closing phenylalanine or tryptophan. A D gene is named only where the DNA matches it firmly. The size of a clone is reported for some rows only, either as once, few or many, or as a class for expanded clones.

cdr3_nt cdr3_aa d_call j_call clone_size v_call
TGCGCCAGCAGCCAAGCTTCACCGAACACTGAAGCTTTCTTT CASSQASPNTEAFF - TRBJ1-1 many TRBV4-1
TGTGCCAGCAGTTTATGGTCCGAAAGCACAGATACGCAGTATTTT CASSLWSESTDTQYF - TRBJ2-3 - TRBV28
TGTGCCAGCAGCTTGACGGGGGCCTTTAGGAATCAGCCCCAGCATTTT CASSLTGAFRNQPQHF - TRBJ1-5 many TRBV5-8
TGCGCCAGCAGCCAAACAGGGGGCCGAGATGGCTACGCCTTC CASSQTGGRDGYAF TRBD1 TRBJ1-2 few TRBV4-1
TGTGCCAGCAGCTTACTAGCGGGAGGGAGAGGAGATACGCAGTATTTT CASSLLAGGRGDTQYF TRBD2 TRBJ2-3 many TRBV7-9
TGCAGTGCGAGTGGCAGCTGCAATGAGCAGTTCTTC CSASGSCNEQFF - TRBJ2-1 - TRBV20-1
TGCGCCAGCAGCCAAGATTGGGGCGGGATTAACACAGATACGCAGTATTTT CASSQDWGGINTDTQYF - TRBJ2-3 many TRBV4-1
TGCAGTGCTAGAGATGGGGGGCGGGTTCCTTCCTACGAGCAGTACTTC CSARDGGRVPSYEQYF - TRBJ2-7 - TRBV20-1
TGCAGCGTTGAAGATGGGACACCCTCCTACGAGCAGTACTTC CSVEDGTPSYEQYF - TRBJ2-7 many TRBV29-1
TGTGCCAGCAGTGCCTTACCGGGACAGGGGATCGGTGAAGCTTTCTTT CASSALPGQGIGEAFF TRBD1 TRBJ1-1 many TRBV6-4
TGTGCCAGCAGTGGGGCGATATACAATGAGCAGTTCTTC CASSGAIYNEQFF - TRBJ2-1 - TRBV27
TGTGCCAGCAGCTTAGTTCCTATGAGCACAGATACGCAGTATTTT CASSLVPMSTDTQYF - TRBJ2-3 many TRBV7-9
TGTGCCAGCAGTTCAGCCAGCCACACCGGGGAGCTGTTTTTT CASSSASHTGELFF - TRBJ2-2 many TRBV27
TGTGCCAGCAGCTTAGCGATCGGACAGAACACTGAAGCTTTCTTT CASSLAIGQNTEAFF - TRBJ1-1 many TRBV7-9
TGTGCCAGCAGCCCTCGAGGGGGGGACAGGGGCACAGATACGCAGTATTTT CASSPRGGDRGTDTQYF TRBD1 TRBJ2-3 many TRBV14
TGTGCCAGCAGCGGTGGACAGTCCCACTATGGCTACACCTTC CASSGGQSHYGYTF - TRBJ1-2 many TRBV9
TGTGCCAGCAGCGATCCCGGGACAGTCTACGAGCAGTACTTC CASSDPGTVYEQYF TRBD1 TRBJ2-7 many TRBV7-9
TGTGCCAGCAGTTCGGAGGGAAACGAGCAGTACTTC CASSSEGNEQYF - TRBJ2-7 many TRBV27
TGTGCCTGTCGAGCGGGAGAAGCCGGGGAGCTGTTTTTT CACRAGEAGELFF TRBD2 TRBJ2-2 - TRBV30
TGTGCCTGGAGTTCGGGGGGTTTCGAGCAGTACTTC CAWSSGGFEQYF TRBD2 TRBJ2-7 many TRBV30
TGTGCCAGCAGCCCGAGCAGGGGTCTAGGGGACGAGCAGTACTTC CASSPSRGLGDEQYF - TRBJ2-7 few TRBV11-1
TGTGCCAGCAGCCCTTCGGTAGTTTGGGAGCAGTACTTC CASSPSVVWEQYF - TRBJ2-7 many TRBV7-2
TGTGCCAGTAGCTGGATGGGGAGCACTGAAGCTTTCTTT CASSWMGSTEAFF - TRBJ1-1 - TRBV19
TGTGCCAGCAGTTTCGGGGGGGGGGCTGGCTACACCTTC CASSFGGGAGYTF - TRBJ1-2 - TRBV6-5
TGTGCCAGTAGTATAGTGGCGGGGGGTCCCACAGATACGCAGTATTTT CASSIVAGGPTDTQYF TRBD2 TRBJ2-3 many TRBV19
TGCAGTGCTAGAAACATTTACAGGGATCTAGAGACCCAGTACTTC CSARNIYRDLETQYF - TRBJ2-5 few TRBV20-1
TGTGCCAGCAGCTCCACAAAATCGGGCCCCGAGGGCGAGCAGTACTTC CASSSTKSGPEGEQYF - TRBJ2-7 few TRBV11-3
TGCAGTGCTAGAGAGTACTCGACATCCTACAATGAGCAGCTCTTC CSAREYSTSYNEQLF - TRBJ2-1 - TRBV20-1
TGCGCCAGCAGTGAAGGGACAGGGGAAGGTGAGCAGTACTTC CASSEGTGEGEQYF TRBD1 TRBJ2-7 few TRBV10-1
TGTGCCAGCAGTCTAGCGGGGGGCTGGAATGAGCAGTTCTTC CASSLAGGWNEQFF TRBD2 TRBJ2-1 - TRBV7-2
TGTGCCAGCAGCTCCGGACAGGGGTTGACAGATACGCAGTATTTT CASSSGQGLTDTQYF TRBD1 TRBJ2-3 many TRBV7-9
TGTGCCAGCAGTGAAACCGGGACTAAGTACAGTGAGCAGTTCTTC CASSETGTKYSEQFF TRBD2 TRBJ2-1 - TRBV6-1
TGTGCCAGCAGTTCGATTACGGGGGAGGACCAAGAGACCCAGTACTTC CASSSITGEDQETQYF - TRBJ2-5 many TRBV6-6
TGTGCCAGCAGTTTATATAGACCAGGGGGAGTGAACACTGAAGCTTTCTTT CASSLYRPGGVNTEAFF TRBD1 TRBJ1-1 many TRBV12-3/TRBV12-4
TGCAGTGCTAGAGGTCCGGGACAGGATAACTGCGAGCAGTACTTC CSARGPGQDNCEQYF TRBD1 TRBJ2-7 once TRBV20-1
TGCGCCAGCAGCCAATCCGCCCGGGGCTCCTACGAGCAGTACTTC CASSQSARGSYEQYF - TRBJ2-7 few TRBV4-3
TGCAGTGCGAGTGTCGAGAACACCGGGGAGCTGTTTTTT CSASVENTGELFF - TRBJ2-2 many TRBV20-1
TGTGCCAGCAGCTATGGGACAGCCCCTTCCTACGAGCAGTACTTC CASSYGTAPSYEQYF TRBD1 TRBJ2-7 many TRBV5-6
TGTGCCAGCAGTCCGGACAGGGGGTTCGAGGCTAATGAAAAACTGTTTTTT CASSPDRGFEANEKLFF TRBD1 TRBJ1-4 many TRBV12-3/TRBV12-4
TGTGCCAGCAGTTCCTATAGAGATACGCAGTATTTT CASSSYRDTQYF - TRBJ2-3 many TRBV27
TGTGCCAGCAGCCACCTTGTGGGGGGTCCCATCGGCACAGATACGCAGTATTTT CASSHLVGGPIGTDTQYF - TRBJ2-3 many TRBV14
TGTGCCAGCAGTTATCCCCGTCGGGGGCGGGAGGGCCGGTTCCATGGGCAGTTCTTC CASSYPRRGREGRFHGQFF TRBD2 TRBJ2-1 - TRBV6-2/TRBV6-3